This record covers a single T cell receptor (beta chain). Its antigen remains unidentified. V was clipped by 1 base and J by 2 bases; unmatched bases: 8. The CDR3 totals 18 residues. Germline V CDR1 and CDR2: MGHRA, YSYEKL. The sample originates from a study of cytomegalovirus exposure and HLA in healthy donors. At the level of the study: The roughly 120 million unique TCR beta sequences, from approximately 170 million T cells, were found by an earlier analysis.

PCR was performed using 60 Vbeta and 13 Jbeta primers. Only in-frame clones appear in the TCRdb table, and some are missing; sequencing was by immunoSEQ multiplex PCR. The table shows about 110,000 clones, with around four fifths occurring only once. Whole-study results and caveats: A reported reduction in N-insertions relative to the approximately 600-donor mean was seen in an Asian-associated ancestry cluster in a later analysis. Being indistinguishable, some V segments were excluded, TRBV6-2 and TRBV6-3 among them.

The V call is TRBV4-1, the J call TRBJ1-1, with 12 bases matching TRBD1. The sequenced material came from PBMCs. The sequence was obtained from a man aged 25-45 years in good health and CMV-seropositive. The CDR3 sequence: CASSQVPGQGALNTEAFF. In DNA, the CDR3 is TGCGCCAGCAGCCAAGTCCCGGGACAGGGGGCCCTAAACACTGAAGCTTTCTTT.